This TCR beta chain was recorded in a study of CD8 T cells in ankylosing spondylitis. The CDR3 runs 12 residues. Germline V gene data show CDR1 as DFQATT and CDR2 as SNEGSKA (reference sequence). With respect to this clonotype: As yet, its antigen is unknown.

Study results and caveats: Reportedly, significant enrichment of disease-linked clones occurred in matched ankylosing spondylitis synovial fluid. In reactive arthritis synovial fluid and blood, some motif variants had been reported before.

TCRdb redid the calling of the 5' RACE reads with MiXCR, one entry per CDR3 protein. The table includes just over 300,000 distinct CDR3 sequences, 20% detected once. The chain employs TRBV20-1 and TRBJ2-1, with TRBD2 as a possible D gene (5 bases). The TCR sequence derives from a female donor with ankylosing spondylitis or in good health (not recorded which). The sequencing input was blood, either unsorted or a sorted T cell fraction (not recorded which). Here the CDR3 reads CSTRAVGNEQFF. The CDR3 bases are TGCAGCACGAGGGCGGTGGGGAATGAGCAGTTCTTC.